The 17 T cell receptor beta chains presented below share a single source sample, sequenced in a study of cytomegalovirus exposure and HLA in healthy donors. The PCR made use of 60 Vbeta and 13 Jbeta primers. Using immunoSEQ multiplex PCR, the repertoire was profiled, and TCRdb retains in-frame clones only, with some absent. Of roughly 160,000 clones listed, more than 60% were seen once; the top ten hold about 7.7%. Input material: PBMCs. The receptors were sampled from a woman aged 40 to 50 in good health and CMV-seropositive.

The chain combines TRBV2 with TRBJ1-2; unclear D gene. Germline loops: CDR1 SNHLY, CDR2 FYNNEI. The length of the CDR3 is 13 residues. The germline V and J ends were trimmed by 8 bases and 2 bases, with 12 bases remaining between them. CDR3 coding DNA: TGTGCCAGCCAAGCAGGCACCAACTATGGCTACACCTTC. Translation: CASQAGTNYGYTF.

The chain has TRBV10-3 and TRBJ1-2; 8 bases agree with TRBD1. The CDR3 has 14 amino acids. Germline values: CDR1 ENHRY, CDR2 SYGVKD. J lost 4 bases, V lost 7 bases, and 8 bases had no gene match. The chain's CDR3 is CAITAGTGLYGYTF. The CDR3 DNA follows: TGTGCCATCACAGCCGGGACAGGCCTCTATGGCTACACCTTC.

The chain joins TRBV6-6 to TRBJ2-7; 10 nucleotides line up with TRBD1. Germline trimming cut 4 bases from V and 5 bases from J; bases unmatched to any gene: 8. Germline CDR1 reads MNHNY; CDR2 reads SVGAGI (reference sequence). CDR3 length equals 15 residues. The CDR3 is CASSSTGTGAHEQYF. DNA of the CDR3: TGTGCCAGCAGTTCTACCGGGACAGGGGCACACGAGCAGTACTTC.

This clone was found once. The CDR3 sequence: CASNTAGGSTGELFF. The CDR3 DNA reads as TGTGCCAGCAACACCGCCGGAGGGTCCACCGGGGAGCTGTTTTTT. The chain links TRBV11-2 to TRBJ2-2, with D perhaps matching TRBD2 (6 bases). This CDR3 region has 15 residues. CDR1 is SGHAT and CDR2 is FQNNGV in the germline V gene. Trimming removed 7 bases at V and 4 bases at J, with 16 bases between.

The V call is TRBV6-1, the J call TRBJ2-4; D is uncertain. The germline V and J ends were trimmed by 2 bases and 2 bases, with 19 bases remaining between them. CDR3 size: 18 residues. CDR1 and CDR2 (germline): MNHNS, SASEGT. CDR3 coding DNA: TGTGCCAGCAGTGAACTGTCTTTCAGCCCAGCGACCAAAAACATTCAGTACTTC. Translated: CASSELSFSPATKNIQYF.

The V and J genes are TRBV7-8 and TRBJ2-7; 12 positions match TRBD2. V shed 0 bases and J 4 bases; nucleotides not matched to a gene: 10. CDR3 length equals 18 residues. Germline V gives CDR1 SGHVS, CDR2 FQNEAQ. CDR3 DNA: TGTGCCAGCAGCTTAGCGACTAGCGGGAGTGTTTGGGGGTACGAGCAGTACTTC. It specifies CASSLATSGSVWGYEQYF.

This chain links TRBV28 with TRBJ1-4; D is possibly TRBD1 (5 bases). V was cut by 4 bases and J by 0 bases, with 12 bases left in between. This CDR3 is built from 16 residues. The germline V gene has CDR1 MDHEN and CDR2 SYDVKM. The CDR3 here is CASSSPGWATNEKLFF. For the CDR3, the DNA is TGTGCCAGCAGTTCCCCAGGGTGGGCAACTAATGAAAAACTGTTTTTT.

This chain uses TRBV19 with TRBJ2-5; the D gene is possibly TRBD2 (6 bases). The V end lost 5 bases, the J end lost 1 base, and 8 bases lay between the germline ends. This CDR3 comprises 13 residues. Germline assignment: CDR1 LNHDA and CDR2 SQIVND (reference sequence). CDR3 sequence reads: CASSGTAQETQYF. The CDR3 DNA reads as TGTGCCAGTAGTGGGACTGCCCAAGAGACCCAGTACTTC.

This clone was observed a handful of times. The chain combines TRBV7-2 with TRBJ1-1; tentatively, D is TRBD1 (6 bases). Trimming left V 5 bases short and J 1 base short, with 14 bases between. The CDR3 is 15 amino acids. Germline CDR1 and CDR2: SGHTA and FQGNSA. The CDR3 nucleotides read TGTGCCAGCAGCCAGAAGACAGGACCGAACACTGAAGCTTTCTTT. Translating it yields CASSQKTGPNTEAFF.

This chain links TRBV27 with TRBJ1-2, with a possible D match to TRBD1 (6 bases). Trimming took off 4 bases at V and 2 bases at J, with 14 bases between the two ends. Germline V gene data show CDR1 as MNHEY and CDR2 as SMNVEV (reference sequence). The CDR3 has 15 residues. DNA of the CDR3: TGTGCCAGCAGTTCAGCCGGGACAACAAACTATGGCTACACCTTC. Translation: CASSSAGTTNYGYTF.

The chain is built from TRBV27 and TRBJ2-2; 7 bases are a match to TRBD1. Germline trimming cut 2 bases from V and 2 bases from J; bases unmatched to any gene: 5. The CDR3 totals 16 residues. Germline CDR1 is MNHEY and CDR2 is SMNVEV (reference sequence). Here the CDR3 DNA reads TGTGCCAGCAGTTTAACCGGGACAGTCAACACCGGGGAGCTGTTTTTT. As protein: CASSLTGTVNTGELFF.

This chain links TRBV19 with TRBJ2-7; perhaps TRBD2 as D (5 bases). V dropped 4 bases and J dropped 0 bases, with 16 bases sitting between them. The CDR3 is 16 amino acids. The germline CDR1 and CDR2 sequences are LNHDA and SQIVND (reference sequence). The CDR3 region has the DNA TGTGCCAGTAGTACTGCTGACCGGGGTCGCTCCTACGAGCAGTACTTC. Translated, it gives CASSTADRGRSYEQYF.

This chain connects TRBV7-6 to TRBJ2-7, with unresolved D. The CDR3 is 15 amino acids. Trimming took 2 bases from V and 2 from J, leaving 13 bases between them. Germline loops: CDR1 SGHVS, CDR2 FNYEAQ. The CDR3 bases are TGTGCCAGCAGCTTAATCTCAGGCGATACCTACGAGCAGTACTTC. Translating gives CASSLISGDTYEQYF.

The chain employs TRBV7-2 and TRBJ1-1; perhaps TRBD1 as D (5 bases). Germline CDR1 SGHTA, CDR2 FQGNSA. Trimming stripped 1 base from V and 8 bases from J, with 14 bases between. CDR3 length equals 14 residues. This chain's CDR3 is CASSLVGGADEAFF. Written as DNA, the CDR3 is TGTGCCAGCAGCTTAGTCGGAGGGGCAGACGAAGCTTTCTTT.

The V gene is TRBV5-1, the J gene TRBJ2-3; TRBD1 is a possible D gene (6 bases). The CDR3 runs 13 residues. Per the germline V gene, CDR1 is SGHRS and CDR2 is YFSETQ. V lost 7 bases and J 1 base, leaving 10 bases between the germline ends. CDR3 nucleotide sequence: TGCGCCAGCTCCCAGGGGCGCACAGATACGCAGTATTTT. It encodes CASSQGRTDTQYF.

The rearrangement links TRBV27 to TRBJ2-2; D not resolved. CDR1 is MNHEY, CDR2 SMNVEV, per germline (reference sequence). Trimming took 3 bases from V and 2 from J, leaving 10 bases between them. The CDR3 runs to 15 residues. The CDR3 DNA is TGTGCCAGCAGTTTTTCCTTAGTAAACACCGGGGAGCTGTTTTTT. Protein sequence: CASSFSLVNTGELFF.

The rearrangement uses TRBV27 and TRBJ2-2; no clear D gene. This CDR3 spans 14 amino acids. The V end lost 5 bases, the J end lost 3 bases, and 10 bases lay between the germline ends. Germline loops: CDR1 MNHEY, CDR2 SMNVEV (reference sequence). The CDR3 DNA sequence: TGTGCCAGCAGTCCCCGGAGTTACACCGGGGAGCTGTTTTTT. Encoded protein: CASSPRSYTGELFF.